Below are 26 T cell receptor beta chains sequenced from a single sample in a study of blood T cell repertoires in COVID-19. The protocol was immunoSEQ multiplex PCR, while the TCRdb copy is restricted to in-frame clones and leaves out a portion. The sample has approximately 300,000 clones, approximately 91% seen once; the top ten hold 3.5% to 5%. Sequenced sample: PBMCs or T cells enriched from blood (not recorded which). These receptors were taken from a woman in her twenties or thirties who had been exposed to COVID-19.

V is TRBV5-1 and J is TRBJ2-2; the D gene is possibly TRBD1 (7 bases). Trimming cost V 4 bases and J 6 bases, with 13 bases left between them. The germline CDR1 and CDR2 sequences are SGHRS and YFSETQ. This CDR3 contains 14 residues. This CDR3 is CASSPRGDSGELFF. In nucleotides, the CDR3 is TGCGCCAGCAGCCCCAGGGGGGACTCCGGGGAGCTGTTTTTT. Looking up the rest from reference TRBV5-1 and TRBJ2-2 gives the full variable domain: KAGVTQTPRYLIKTRGQQVTLSCSPISGHRSVSWYQQTPGQGLQFLFEYFSETQRNKGNFPGRFSGRQFSNSRSEMNVSTLELGDSALYLCASSPRGDSGELFFGEGSRLTVL.

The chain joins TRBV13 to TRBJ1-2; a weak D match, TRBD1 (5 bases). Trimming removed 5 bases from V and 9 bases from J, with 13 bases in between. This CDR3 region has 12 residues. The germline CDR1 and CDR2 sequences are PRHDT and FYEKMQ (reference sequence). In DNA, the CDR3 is TGTGCCAGCAGCCAGGGTGTGAGAAGCTACACCTTC. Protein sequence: CASSQGVRSYTF. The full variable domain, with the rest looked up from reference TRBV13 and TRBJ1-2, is AAGVIQSPRHLIKEKRETATLKCYPIPRHDTVYWYQQGPGQDPQFLISFYEKMQSDKGSIPDRFSAQQFSDYHSELNMSSLELGDSALYFCASSQGVRSYTFGSGTRLTVV.

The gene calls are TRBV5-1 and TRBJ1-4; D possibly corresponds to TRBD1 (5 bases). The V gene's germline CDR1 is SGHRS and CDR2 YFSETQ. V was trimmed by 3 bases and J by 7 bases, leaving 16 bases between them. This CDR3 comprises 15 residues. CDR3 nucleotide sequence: TGCGCCAGCAGCTCGGCGGGGCGCAAGATTGAAAAACTGTTTTTT. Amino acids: CASSSAGRKIEKLFF.

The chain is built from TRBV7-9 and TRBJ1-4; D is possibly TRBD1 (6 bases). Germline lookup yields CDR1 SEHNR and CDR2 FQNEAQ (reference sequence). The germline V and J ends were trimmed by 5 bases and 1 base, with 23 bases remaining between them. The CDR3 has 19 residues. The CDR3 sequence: CASSHPLLTGIRTNEKLFF. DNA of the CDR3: TGTGCCAGCAGCCACCCCCTGTTGACAGGCATAAGAACTAATGAAAAACTGTTTTTT.

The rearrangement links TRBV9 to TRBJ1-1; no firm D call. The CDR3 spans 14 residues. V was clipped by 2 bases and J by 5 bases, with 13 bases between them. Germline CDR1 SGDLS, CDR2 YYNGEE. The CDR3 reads CASSVSATGTEAFF. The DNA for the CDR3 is TGTGCCAGCAGCGTCTCGGCGACGGGGACTGAAGCTTTCTTT. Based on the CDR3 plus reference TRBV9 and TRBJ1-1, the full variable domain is DSGVTQTPKHLITATGQRVTLRCSPRSGDLSVYWYQQSLDQGLQFLIQYYNGEERAKGNILERFSAQQFPDLHSELNLSSLELGDSALYFCASSVSATGTEAFFGQGTRLTVV.

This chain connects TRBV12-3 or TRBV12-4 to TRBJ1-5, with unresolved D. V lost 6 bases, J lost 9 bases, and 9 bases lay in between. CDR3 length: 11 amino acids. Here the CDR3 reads CASREEGPQHF. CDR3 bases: TGTGCCAGCAGGGAGGAGGGGCCCCAGCATTTT.

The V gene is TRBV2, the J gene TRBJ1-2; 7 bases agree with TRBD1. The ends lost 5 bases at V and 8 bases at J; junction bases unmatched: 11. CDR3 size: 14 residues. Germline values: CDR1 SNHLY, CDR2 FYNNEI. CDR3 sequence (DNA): TGTGCCAGCAGTTTAGACAGGGACCTCGGGGGCTACACCTTC. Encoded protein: CASSLDRDLGGYTF.

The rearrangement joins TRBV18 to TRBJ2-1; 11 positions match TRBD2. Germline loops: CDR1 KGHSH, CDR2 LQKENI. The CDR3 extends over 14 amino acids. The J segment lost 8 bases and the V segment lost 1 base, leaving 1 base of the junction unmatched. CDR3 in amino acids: CASSPLAGGHEQFF. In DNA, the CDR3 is TGTGCCAGCTCACCACTAGCGGGGGGGCATGAGCAGTTCTTC.

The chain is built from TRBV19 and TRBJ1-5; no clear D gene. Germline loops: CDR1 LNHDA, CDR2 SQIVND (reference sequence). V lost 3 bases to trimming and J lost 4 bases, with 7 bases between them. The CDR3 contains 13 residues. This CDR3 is CASSIRQNQPQHF. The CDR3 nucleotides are TGTGCCAGTAGTATCAGGCAAAATCAGCCCCAGCATTTT. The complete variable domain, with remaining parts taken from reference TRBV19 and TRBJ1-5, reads DGGITQSPKYLFRKEGQNVTLSCEQNLNHDAMYWYRQDPGQGLRLIYYSQIVNDFQKGDIAEGYSVSREKKESFPLTVTSAQKNPTAFYLCASSIRQNQPQHFGDGTRLSIL.

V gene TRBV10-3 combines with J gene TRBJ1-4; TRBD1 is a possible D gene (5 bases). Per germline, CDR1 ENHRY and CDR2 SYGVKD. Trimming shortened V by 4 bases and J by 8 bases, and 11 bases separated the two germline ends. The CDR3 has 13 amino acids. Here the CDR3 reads CAISGGPGEKLFF. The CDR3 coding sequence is TGTGCCATCAGTGGGGGCCCTGGGGAAAAACTGTTTTTT.

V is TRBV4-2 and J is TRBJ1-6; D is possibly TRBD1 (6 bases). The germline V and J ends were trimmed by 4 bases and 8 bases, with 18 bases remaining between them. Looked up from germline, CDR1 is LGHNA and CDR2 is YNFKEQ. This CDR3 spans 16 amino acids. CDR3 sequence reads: CASSRRGGVKDSPLHF. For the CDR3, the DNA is TGTGCCAGCAGCCGAAGGGGGGGAGTTAAGGATTCACCCCTCCACTTT.

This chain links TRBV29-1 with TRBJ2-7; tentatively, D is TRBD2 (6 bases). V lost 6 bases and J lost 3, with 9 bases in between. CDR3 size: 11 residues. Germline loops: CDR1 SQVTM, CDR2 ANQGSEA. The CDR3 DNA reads TGCAGCGTGACTAGGGTCTACGAGCAGTACTTC. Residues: CSVTRVYEQYF.

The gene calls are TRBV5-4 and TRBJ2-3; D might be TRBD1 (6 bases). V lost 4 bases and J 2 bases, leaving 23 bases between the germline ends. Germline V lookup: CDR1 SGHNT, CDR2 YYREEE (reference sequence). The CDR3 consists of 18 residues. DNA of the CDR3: TGTGCCAGCAGCGCCCGGACAGCCCAGGACGGGATCACAGATACGCAGTATTTT. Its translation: CASSARTAQDGITDTQYF.

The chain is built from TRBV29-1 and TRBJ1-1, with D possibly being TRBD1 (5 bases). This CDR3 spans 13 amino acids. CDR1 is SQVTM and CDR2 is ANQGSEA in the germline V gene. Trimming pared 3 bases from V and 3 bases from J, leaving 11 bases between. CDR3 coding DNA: TGCAGCGTTGAGTGGGGACTGGACACTGAAGCTTTCTTT. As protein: CSVEWGLDTEAFF.

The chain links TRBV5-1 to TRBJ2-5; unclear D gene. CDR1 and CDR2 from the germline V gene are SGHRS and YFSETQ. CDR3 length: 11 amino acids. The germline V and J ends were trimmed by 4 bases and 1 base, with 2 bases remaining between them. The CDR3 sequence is CASSLQETQYF. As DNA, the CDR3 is TGCGCCAGCAGCCTCCAAGAGACCCAGTACTTC.

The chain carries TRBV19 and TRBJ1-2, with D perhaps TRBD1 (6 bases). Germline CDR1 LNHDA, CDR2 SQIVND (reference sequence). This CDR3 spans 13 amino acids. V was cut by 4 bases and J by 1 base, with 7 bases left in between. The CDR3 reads CASSRQVNYGYTF. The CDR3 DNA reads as TGTGCCAGTAGTAGACAGGTTAACTATGGCTACACCTTC.

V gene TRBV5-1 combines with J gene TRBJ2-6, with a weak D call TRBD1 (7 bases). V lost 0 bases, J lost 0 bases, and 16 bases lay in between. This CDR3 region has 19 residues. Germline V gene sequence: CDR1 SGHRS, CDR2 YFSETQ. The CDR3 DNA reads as TGCGCCAGCAGCTTGGGCTCAGGGGGGTCTCTCTCTGGGGCCAACGTCCTGACTTTC. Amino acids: CASSLGSGGSLSGANVLTF.

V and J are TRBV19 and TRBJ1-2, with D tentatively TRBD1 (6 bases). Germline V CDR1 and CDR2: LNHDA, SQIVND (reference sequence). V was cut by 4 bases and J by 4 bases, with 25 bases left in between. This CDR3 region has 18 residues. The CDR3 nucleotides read TGTGCCAGTAGTAGGACCACAGGGCCCCTAGACAGCATCTATGGCTACACCTTC. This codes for CASSRTTGPLDSIYGYTF.

DNA of the CDR3: TGTGCCAGCAGCTTCTTTACAGGGGGCAACACTGAAGCTTTCTTT. The encoded protein is CASSFFTGGNTEAFF. The chain carries TRBV7-9 and TRBJ1-1, with 9 bases lining up with TRBD1. V lost 3 bases, J lost 2 bases, and 4 bases stayed unmatched. The CDR3 length is 15 residues. CDR1 and CDR2 (germline): SEHNR, FQNEAQ (reference sequence).

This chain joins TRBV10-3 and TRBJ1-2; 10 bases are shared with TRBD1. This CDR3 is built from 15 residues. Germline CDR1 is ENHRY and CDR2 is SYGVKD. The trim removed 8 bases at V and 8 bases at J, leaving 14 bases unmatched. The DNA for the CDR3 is TGTGCCATCCGGACGACGGGACAGGGGAAGGTGGGCTACACCTTC. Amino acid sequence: CAIRTTGQGKVGYTF.

The CDR3 loop is CASSVGGKGAGAFF. DNA for the CDR3: TGTGCCAGCAGCGTAGGTGGGAAGGGGGCTGGGGCTTTCTTT. This chain joins TRBV9 and TRBJ1-1; TRBD1 agrees at 7 bases. V shed 0 bases and J 11 bases; nucleotides not matched to a gene: 10. The CDR3 contains 14 residues. Germline V gene sequence: CDR1 SGDLS, CDR2 YYNGEE.

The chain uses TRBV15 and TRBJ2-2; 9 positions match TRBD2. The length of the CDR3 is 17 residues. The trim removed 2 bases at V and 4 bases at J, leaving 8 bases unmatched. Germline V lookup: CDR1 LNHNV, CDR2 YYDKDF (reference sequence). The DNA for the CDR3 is TGTGCCACCAGCAGACTAGCGGGGCTAGGGGGCACCGGGGAGCTGTTTTTT. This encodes CATSRLAGLGGTGELFF. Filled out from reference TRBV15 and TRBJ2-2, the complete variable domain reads DAMVIQNPRYQVTQFGKPVTLSCSQTLNHNVMYWYQQKSSQAPKLLFHYYDKDFNNEADTPDNFQSRRPNTSFCFLDIRSPGLGDTAMYLCATSRLAGLGGTGELFFGEGSRLTVL.

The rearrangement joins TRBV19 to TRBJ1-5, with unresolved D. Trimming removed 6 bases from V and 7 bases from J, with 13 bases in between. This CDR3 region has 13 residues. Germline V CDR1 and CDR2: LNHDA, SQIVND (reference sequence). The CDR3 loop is CASSERREQPQHF. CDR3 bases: TGTGCCAGTAGCGAAAGGAGGGAGCAGCCCCAGCATTTT.

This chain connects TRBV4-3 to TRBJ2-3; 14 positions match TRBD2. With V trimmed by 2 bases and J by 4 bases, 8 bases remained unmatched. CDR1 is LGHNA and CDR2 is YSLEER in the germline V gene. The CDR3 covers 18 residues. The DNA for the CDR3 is TGCGCCAGCAGCCAACTGGTGACTAGCGGGGGGGCCCCAGATACGCAGTATTTT. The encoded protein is CASSQLVTSGGAPDTQYF.

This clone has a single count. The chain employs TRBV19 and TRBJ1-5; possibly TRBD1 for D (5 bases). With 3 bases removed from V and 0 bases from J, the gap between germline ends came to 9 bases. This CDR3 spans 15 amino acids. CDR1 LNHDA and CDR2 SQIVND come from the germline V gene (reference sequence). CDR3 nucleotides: TGTGCCAGTAGTATTGACAGTCATAGCAATCAGCCCCAGCATTTT. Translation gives CASSIDSHSNQPQHF. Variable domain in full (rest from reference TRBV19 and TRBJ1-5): DGGITQSPKYLFRKEGQNVTLSCEQNLNHDAMYWYRQDPGQGLRLIYYSQIVNDFQKGDIAEGYSVSREKKESFPLTVTSAQKNPTAFYLCASSIDSHSNQPQHFGDGTRLSIL.

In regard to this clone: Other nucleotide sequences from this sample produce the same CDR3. CDR3 in amino acids: CASSSGQGYGYTF. The CDR3 nucleotides read TGTGCCAGCAGCTCGGGACAGGGCTATGGCTACACCTTC. The rearrangement uses TRBV7-2 and TRBJ1-2, with 9 bases fitting TRBD1. Germline CDR1 is SGHTA and CDR2 is FQGNSA. CDR3 length: 13 amino acids. J lost 4 bases, V lost 4 bases, and 1 base had no gene match.